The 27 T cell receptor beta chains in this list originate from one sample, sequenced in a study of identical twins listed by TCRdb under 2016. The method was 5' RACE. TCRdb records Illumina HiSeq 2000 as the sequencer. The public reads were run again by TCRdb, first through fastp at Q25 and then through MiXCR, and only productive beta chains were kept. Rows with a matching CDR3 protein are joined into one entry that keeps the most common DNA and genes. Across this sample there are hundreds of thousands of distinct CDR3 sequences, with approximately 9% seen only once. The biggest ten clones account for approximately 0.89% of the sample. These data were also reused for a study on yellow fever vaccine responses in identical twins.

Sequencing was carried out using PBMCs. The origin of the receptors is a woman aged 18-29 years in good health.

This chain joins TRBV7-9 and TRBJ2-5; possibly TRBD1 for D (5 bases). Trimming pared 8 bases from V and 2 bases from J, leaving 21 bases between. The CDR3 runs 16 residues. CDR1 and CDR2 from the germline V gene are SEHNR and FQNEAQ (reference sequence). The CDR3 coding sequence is TGTGCCAGCCTCAATGCCTGGGCAGGGAAACAAGAGACCCAGTACTTC. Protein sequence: CASLNAWAGKQETQYF.

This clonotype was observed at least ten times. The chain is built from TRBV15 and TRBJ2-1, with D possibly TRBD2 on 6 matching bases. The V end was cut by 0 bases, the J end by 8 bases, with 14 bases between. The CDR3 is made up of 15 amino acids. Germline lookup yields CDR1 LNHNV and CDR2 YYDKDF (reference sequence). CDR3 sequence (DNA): TGTGCCACCAGCAGAGATCTAGGCGGGGCCTATGAGCAGTTCTTC. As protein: CATSRDLGGAYEQFF.

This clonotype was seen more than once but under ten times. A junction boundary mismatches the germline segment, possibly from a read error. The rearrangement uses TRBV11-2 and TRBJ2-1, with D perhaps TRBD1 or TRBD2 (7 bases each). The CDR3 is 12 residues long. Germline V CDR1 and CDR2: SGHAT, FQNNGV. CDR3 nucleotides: TGCAGGGGGGGGGCCTCCTACAATGAGCAGTTCTTC. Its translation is CRGGASYNEQFF.

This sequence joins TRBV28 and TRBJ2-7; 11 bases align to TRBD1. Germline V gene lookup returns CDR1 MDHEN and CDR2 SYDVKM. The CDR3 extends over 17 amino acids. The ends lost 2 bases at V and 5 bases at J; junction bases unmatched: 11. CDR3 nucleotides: TGTGCCAGCAGTTTACTTCACCGGGACAGGGGGACTCACGAGCAGTACTTC. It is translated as CASSLLHRDRGTHEQYF. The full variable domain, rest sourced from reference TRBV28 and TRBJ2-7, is DVKVTQSSRYLVKRTGEKVFLECVQDMDHENMFWYRQDPGLGLRLIYFSYDVKMKEKGDIPEGYSVSREKKERFSLILESASTNQTSMYLCASSLLHRDRGTHEQYFGPGTRLTVT.

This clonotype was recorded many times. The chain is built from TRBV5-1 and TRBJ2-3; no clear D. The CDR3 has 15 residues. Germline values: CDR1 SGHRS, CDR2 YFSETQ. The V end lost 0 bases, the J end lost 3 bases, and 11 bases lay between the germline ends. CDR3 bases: TGCGCCAGCAGCTTGGAAGACGTAAGAACAGATACGCAGTATTTT. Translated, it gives CASSLEDVRTDTQYF.

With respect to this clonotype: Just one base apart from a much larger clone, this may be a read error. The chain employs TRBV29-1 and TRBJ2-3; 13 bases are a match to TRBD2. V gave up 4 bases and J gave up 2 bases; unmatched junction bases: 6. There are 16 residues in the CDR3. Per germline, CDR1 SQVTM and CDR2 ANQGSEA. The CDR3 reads CSVVGTSGTYTDTQYF. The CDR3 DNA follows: TGCAGCGTTGTAGGGACTAGCGGGACCTACACAGATACGCAGTATTTT.

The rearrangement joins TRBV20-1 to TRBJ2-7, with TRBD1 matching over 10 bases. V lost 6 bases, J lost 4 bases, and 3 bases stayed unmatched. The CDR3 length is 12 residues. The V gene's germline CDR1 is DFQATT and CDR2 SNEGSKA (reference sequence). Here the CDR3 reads CSALGQGYEQYF. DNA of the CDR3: TGCAGTGCCTTGGGACAGGGGTACGAGCAGTACTTC.

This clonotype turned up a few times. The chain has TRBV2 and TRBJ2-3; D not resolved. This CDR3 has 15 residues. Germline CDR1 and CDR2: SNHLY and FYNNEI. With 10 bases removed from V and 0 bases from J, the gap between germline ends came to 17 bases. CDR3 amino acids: CAIEPSSVSTDTQYF. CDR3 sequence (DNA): TGTGCCATCGAGCCCTCCTCCGTTAGCACAGATACGCAGTATTTT.

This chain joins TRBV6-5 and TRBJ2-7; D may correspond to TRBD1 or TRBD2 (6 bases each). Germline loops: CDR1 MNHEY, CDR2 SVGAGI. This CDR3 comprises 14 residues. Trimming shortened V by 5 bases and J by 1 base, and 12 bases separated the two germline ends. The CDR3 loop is CASSHGGKSYEQYF. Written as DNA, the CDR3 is TGTGCCAGCAGTCACGGGGGCAAATCCTACGAGCAGTACTTC.

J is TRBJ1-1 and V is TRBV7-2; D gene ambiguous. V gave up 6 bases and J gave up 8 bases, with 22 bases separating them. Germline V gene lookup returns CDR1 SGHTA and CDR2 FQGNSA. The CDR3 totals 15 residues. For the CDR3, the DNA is TGTGCCAGCAGTCCTACTAATTACCCCCGGGTCGAAGCTTTCTTT. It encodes CASSPTNYPRVEAFF. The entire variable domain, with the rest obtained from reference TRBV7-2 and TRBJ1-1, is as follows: GAGVSQSPSNKVTEKGKDVELRCDPISGHTALYWYRQSLGQGLEFLIYFQGNSAPDKSGLPSDRFSAERTGGSVSTLTIQRTQQEDSAVYLCASSPTNYPRVEAFFGQGTRLTVV.

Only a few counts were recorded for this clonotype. CDR3 DNA: TGTGCCAGCAGCCAGCAAAGCGGGGTCTACGAGCAGTACTTC. Translated: CASSQQSGVYEQYF. The chain uses TRBV7-3 and TRBJ2-7, with TRBD2 matching over 7 bases. This CDR3 is built from 14 residues. V lost 5 bases to trimming and J lost 3 bases; unmatched junction nucleotides: 7. Germline-derived CDR1 and CDR2 are SGHTA and FQGTGA.

Here the CDR3 DNA reads TGTGCCAGCAGCCCCTCGAATTCAGGGGACTATGGCTACACCTTC. It translates to CASSPSNSGDYGYTF. The chain couples TRBV7-2 to TRBJ1-2; D may be TRBD1 (6 bases). From germline, CDR1 is SGHTA and CDR2 FQGNSA. Trimming cost V 5 bases and J 3 bases, with 16 bases left between them. This CDR3 comprises 15 residues.

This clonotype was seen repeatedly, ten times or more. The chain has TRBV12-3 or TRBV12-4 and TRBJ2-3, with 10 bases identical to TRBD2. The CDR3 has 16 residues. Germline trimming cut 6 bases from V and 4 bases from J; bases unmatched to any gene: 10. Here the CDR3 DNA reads TGTGCCAGCAGCCCTAGCGGGAGTTTGGCCTCAGATACGCAGTATTTT. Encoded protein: CASSPSGSLASDTQYF.

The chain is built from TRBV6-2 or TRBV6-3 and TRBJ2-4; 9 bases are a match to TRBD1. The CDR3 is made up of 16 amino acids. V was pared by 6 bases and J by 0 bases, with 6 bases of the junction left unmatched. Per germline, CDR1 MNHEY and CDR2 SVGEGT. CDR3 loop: CASSLRDRVAKNIQYF. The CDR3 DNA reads TGTGCCAGCAGCCTACGGGACAGGGTAGCCAAAAACATTCAGTACTTC.

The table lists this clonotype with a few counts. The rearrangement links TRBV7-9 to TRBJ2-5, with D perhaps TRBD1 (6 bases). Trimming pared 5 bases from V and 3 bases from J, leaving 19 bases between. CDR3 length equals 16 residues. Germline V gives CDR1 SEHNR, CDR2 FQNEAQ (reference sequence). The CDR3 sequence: CASSKGELVVEETQYF. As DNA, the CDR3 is TGTGCCAGCAGCAAGGGGGAGTTGGTGGTAGAAGAGACCCAGTACTTC.

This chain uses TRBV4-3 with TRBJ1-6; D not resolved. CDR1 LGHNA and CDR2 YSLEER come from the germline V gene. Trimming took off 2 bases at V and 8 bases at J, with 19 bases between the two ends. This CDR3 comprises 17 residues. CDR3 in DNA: TGCGCCAGCAGCCAACACCAACCCCCGGGTGACGATTCACCCCTCCACTTT. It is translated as CASSQHQPPGDDSPLHF.

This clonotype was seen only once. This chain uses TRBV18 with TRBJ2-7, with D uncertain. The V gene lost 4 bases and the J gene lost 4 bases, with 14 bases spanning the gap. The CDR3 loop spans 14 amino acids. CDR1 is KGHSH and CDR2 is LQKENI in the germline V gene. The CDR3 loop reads CASSRGLQTYEQYF. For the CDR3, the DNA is TGTGCCAGCTCACGGGGTCTTCAGACATACGAGCAGTACTTC.

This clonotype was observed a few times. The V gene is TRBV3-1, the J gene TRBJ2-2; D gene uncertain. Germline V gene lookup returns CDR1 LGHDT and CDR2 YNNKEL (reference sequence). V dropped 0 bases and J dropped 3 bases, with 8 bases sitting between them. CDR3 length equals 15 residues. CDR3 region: CASSQDIIYTGELFF. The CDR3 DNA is TGTGCCAGCAGCCAAGATATTATCTACACCGGGGAGCTGTTTTTT.

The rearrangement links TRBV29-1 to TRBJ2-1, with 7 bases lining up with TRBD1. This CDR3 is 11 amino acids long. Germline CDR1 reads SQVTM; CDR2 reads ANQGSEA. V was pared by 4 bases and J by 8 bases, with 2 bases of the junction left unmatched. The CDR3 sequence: CSVGTGDEQFF. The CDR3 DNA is TGCAGCGTTGGGACAGGAGATGAGCAGTTCTTC.

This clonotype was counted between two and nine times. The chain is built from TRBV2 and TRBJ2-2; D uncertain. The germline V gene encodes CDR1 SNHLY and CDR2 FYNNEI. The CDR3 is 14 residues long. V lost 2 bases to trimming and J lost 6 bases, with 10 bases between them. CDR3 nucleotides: TGTGCCAGCAGTGAAAGGTGGCCGTCCGGGGAGCTGTTTTTT. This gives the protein CASSERWPSGELFF. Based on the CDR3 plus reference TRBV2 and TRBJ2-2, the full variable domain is EPEVTQTPSHQVTQMGQEVILRCVPISNHLYFYWYRQILGQKVEFLVSFYNNEISEKSEIFDDQFSVERPDGSNFTLKIRSTKLEDSAMYFCASSERWPSGELFFGEGSRLTVL.

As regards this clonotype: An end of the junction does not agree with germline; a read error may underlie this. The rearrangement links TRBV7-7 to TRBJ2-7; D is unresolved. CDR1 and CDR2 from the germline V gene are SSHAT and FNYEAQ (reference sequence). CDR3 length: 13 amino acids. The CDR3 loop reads CASSPSGSNEQYF. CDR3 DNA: TGTGCTAGCAGTCCATCGGGCAGCAACGAGCAGTACTTC.

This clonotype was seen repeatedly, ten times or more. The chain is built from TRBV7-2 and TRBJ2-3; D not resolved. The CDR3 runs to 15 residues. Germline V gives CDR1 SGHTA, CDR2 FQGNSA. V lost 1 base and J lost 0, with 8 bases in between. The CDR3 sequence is CASSLEGTSTDTQYF. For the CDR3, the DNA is TGTGCCAGCAGCTTAGAGGGAACGAGCACAGATACGCAGTATTTT.

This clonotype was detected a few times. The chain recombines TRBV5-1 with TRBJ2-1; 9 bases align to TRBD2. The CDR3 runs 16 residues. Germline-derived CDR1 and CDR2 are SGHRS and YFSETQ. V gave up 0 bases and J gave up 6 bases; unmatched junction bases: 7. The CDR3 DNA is TGCGCCAGCAGCTTGGCCTACGCGGGAGGGATCAATGAGCAGTTCTTC. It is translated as CASSLAYAGGINEQFF. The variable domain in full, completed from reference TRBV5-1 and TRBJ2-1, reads KAGVTQTPRYLIKTRGQQVTLSCSPISGHRSVSWYQQTPGQGLQFLFEYFSETQRNKGNFPGRFSGRQFSNSRSEMNVSTLELGDSALYLCASSLAYAGGINEQFFGPGTRLTVL.

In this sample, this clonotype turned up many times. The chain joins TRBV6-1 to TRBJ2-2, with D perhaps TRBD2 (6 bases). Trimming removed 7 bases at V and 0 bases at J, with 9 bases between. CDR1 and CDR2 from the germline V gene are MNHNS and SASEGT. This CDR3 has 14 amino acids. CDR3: CASTGTSNTGELFF. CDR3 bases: TGTGCCAGCACCGGGACTTCGAACACCGGGGAGCTGTTTTTT.

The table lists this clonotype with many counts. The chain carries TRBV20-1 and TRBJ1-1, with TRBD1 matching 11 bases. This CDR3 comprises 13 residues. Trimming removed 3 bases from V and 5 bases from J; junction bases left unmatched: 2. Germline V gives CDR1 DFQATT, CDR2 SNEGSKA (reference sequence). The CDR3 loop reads CSARDRGLTEAFF. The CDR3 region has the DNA TGCAGTGCTAGGGACAGGGGGCTAACTGAAGCTTTCTTT.

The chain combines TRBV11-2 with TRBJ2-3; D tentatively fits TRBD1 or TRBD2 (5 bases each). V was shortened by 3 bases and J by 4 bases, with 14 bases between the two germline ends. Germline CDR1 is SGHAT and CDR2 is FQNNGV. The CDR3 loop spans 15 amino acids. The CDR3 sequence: CASSLGPISADTQYF. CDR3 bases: TGTGCCAGCAGCTTGGGACCTATTTCGGCAGATACGCAGTATTTT.

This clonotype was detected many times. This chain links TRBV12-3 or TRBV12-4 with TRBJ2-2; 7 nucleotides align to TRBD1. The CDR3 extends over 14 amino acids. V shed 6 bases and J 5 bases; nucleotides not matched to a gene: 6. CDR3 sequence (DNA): TGTGCCAGCAGGCGGATACAGGGGACCGGGGAGCTGTTTTTT. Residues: CASRRIQGTGELFF.